Listed below are T cell receptor beta chains from one sample, sequenced in a study of T cell changes during pregnancy in multiple sclerosis. TCRdb keeps only in-frame clones here, not all; method: immunoSEQ multiplex PCR. This sample has tens of thousands of clones, with 93% found just once. The sample was peripheral blood, taken in the second trimester of pregnancy. The receptors here all came from a female donor with multiple sclerosis, enrolled in a pregnancy study. Each CDR3 is given with its conserved first and last residue. A D gene is named only where the DNA matches it firmly. Rows may omit the clone size; those that give it use once, few, many or a size class.

v_gene: TRBV6-1
j_gene: TRBJ2-7
abundance: NA
d_gene: TRBD2
CDR3nt: TGTGCCAGCAGTGAGGGACTAGCGGGGGTCTACGAGCAGTACTTC
CDR3aa: CASSEGLAGVYEQYF

v_gene: TRBV5-6
j_gene: TRBJ1-2
abundance: once
d_gene: TRBD1
CDR3nt: TGTGCCAGCAGCTTGGCCCCAGGGGGCGCGCAATACTATGGCTACACCTTC
CDR3aa: CASSLAPGGAQYYGYTF

v_gene: TRBV7-9
j_gene: TRBJ2-2
abundance: NA
d_gene: NA
CDR3nt: TGTGCCAGCAGCTCAGCCCGAGCCGGGGAGCTGTTTTTT
CDR3aa: CASSSARAGELFF

v_gene: TRBV6-5
j_gene: TRBJ1-5
abundance: NA
d_gene: NA
CDR3nt: TGTGCCAGCCAGAGAGACCAGGGAAGCAATCAGCCCCAGCATTTT
CDR3aa: CASQRDQGSNQPQHF

v_gene: TRBV5-6
j_gene: TRBJ2-6
abundance: once
d_gene: TRBD2
CDR3nt: TGTGCCAGCAGCGTTAGCGGGGGGCTCTCTGGGGCCAACGTCCTGACTTTC
CDR3aa: CASSVSGGLSGANVLTF

v_gene: TRBV28
j_gene: TRBJ2-5
abundance: NA
d_gene: NA
CDR3nt: TGTGCCAGCAGTTTGTCGGGGCGGGGTGAGACCCAGTACTTC
CDR3aa: CASSLSGRGETQYF

v_gene: TRBV2
j_gene: TRBJ2-5
abundance: few
d_gene: TRBD2
CDR3nt: TGTGCCAGCAGCGGACTAGCGGAAGAGACCCAGTACTTC
CDR3aa: CASSGLAEETQYF

v_gene: TRBV6-5
j_gene: TRBJ1-5
abundance: NA
d_gene: TRBD1
CDR3nt: TGTGCCAGCAGCCCGACAGGGTCGCAGCCCCAGCATTTT
CDR3aa: CASSPTGSQPQHF

v_gene: TRBV14
j_gene: TRBJ2-7
abundance: NA
d_gene: TRBD2
CDR3nt: TGTGCCAGCAGCCAAGCCTTCGGTAGCGGGGTGACGGTCGAGCAGTACTTC
CDR3aa: CASSQAFGSGVTVEQYF

v_gene: TRBV5-5
j_gene: TRBJ2-7
abundance: NA
d_gene: TRBD1
CDR3nt: TGTGCCAGCAGCACCCACCTCGGACAGGGAACGGGGGAGCAGTACTTC
CDR3aa: CASSTHLGQGTGEQYF

v_gene: TRBV14
j_gene: TRBJ1-3
abundance: NA
d_gene: NA
CDR3nt: TGTGCCAGCAGCCACCGGAACACCATATATTTT
CDR3aa: CASSHRNTIYF

v_gene: TRBV6-6
j_gene: TRBJ2-1
abundance: NA
d_gene: NA
CDR3nt: TGTGCCAGCAGTTTTCCCCAGGGGAATGAGCAGTTCTTC
CDR3aa: CASSFPQGNEQFF

v_gene: TRBV7-9
j_gene: TRBJ1-1
abundance: few
d_gene: NA
CDR3nt: TGTGCCAGCAGCCCAACAGAGGGACTAGAAGCTTTCTTT
CDR3aa: CASSPTEGLEAFF

v_gene: TRBV2
j_gene: TRBJ1-1
abundance: NA
d_gene: NA
CDR3nt: TGTGCCAGCAGTGAAGTTGTAGGGGGCACTGAAGCTTTCTTT
CDR3aa: CASSEVVGGTEAFF

v_gene: TRBV5-6
j_gene: TRBJ2-5
abundance: NA
d_gene: NA
CDR3nt: TGTGCCAGCAGCTTGAGTCGGCTAGCTACGGAGACCCAGTACTTC
CDR3aa: CASSLSRLATETQYF

v_gene: TRBV27
j_gene: TRBJ1-5
abundance: NA
d_gene: NA
CDR3nt: TGTGCCACGGCTAAAACCGGGAGTCAGCCCCAGCATTTT
CDR3aa: CATAKTGSQPQHF

v_gene: TRBV6-6
j_gene: TRBJ2-2
abundance: NA
d_gene: TRBD2
CDR3nt: TGTGCCAGCAGCCGGAGTAGCGGGGCCAGCCCCGGGGAGCTGTTTTTT
CDR3aa: CASSRSSGASPGELFF

v_gene: TRBV5-1
j_gene: TRBJ2-2
abundance: few
d_gene: TRBD1
CDR3nt: TGCGCCAGCAGCGGACAGGGGTCTGGGGAGCTGTTTTTT
CDR3aa: CASSGQGSGELFF

v_gene: TRBV7-9
j_gene: TRBJ2-1
abundance: NA
d_gene: NA
CDR3nt: TGTGCCAGCAGCTTAGCGTTCGGTTCAGGGGCCAATGAGCAGTTCTTC
CDR3aa: CASSLAFGSGANEQFF

v_gene: TRBV10-3
j_gene: TRBJ1-5
abundance: NA
d_gene: TRBD1
CDR3nt: TGTGCCATCAGGGGGACAGGCGAACAGCAGCCCCAGCATTTT
CDR3aa: CAIRGTGEQQPQHF

v_gene: TRBV5-6
j_gene: TRBJ2-7
abundance: NA
d_gene: TRBD1
CDR3nt: TGTGCCAGCAGCTTCGGGACAGGGACCTACGAGCAGTACTTC
CDR3aa: CASSFGTGTYEQYF

v_gene: TRBV6-1
j_gene: TRBJ1-5
abundance: NA
d_gene: TRBD1
CDR3nt: TGTGCCAGCATCGACAGGGCCTCCCGCAATCAGCCCCAGCATTTT
CDR3aa: CASIDRASRNQPQHF

v_gene: TRBV19
j_gene: TRBJ1-2
abundance: NA
d_gene: TRBD1
CDR3nt: TGTGCCAGTAGCCCGACAGGGGGAGATGTTTACTATGGCTACACCTTC
CDR3aa: CASSPTGGDVYYGYTF

v_gene: TRBV5-1
j_gene: TRBJ2-7
abundance: NA
d_gene: NA
CDR3nt: TGCGCCAGTACCCCTACCGGGGGTTGGGAAGAGCAGTACTTC
CDR3aa: CASTPTGGWEEQYF

v_gene: TRBV2
j_gene: TRBJ2-7
abundance: many
d_gene: NA
CDR3nt: TGTGCCAGCAGTTCCCTTTACAGTCAGGGCTCCTACGAGCAGTACTTC
CDR3aa: CASSSLYSQGSYEQYF

v_gene: TRBV5-6
j_gene: TRBJ2-3
abundance: NA
d_gene: NA
CDR3nt: TGTGCCAGCAGCTATCGACAGAGCCGCGCTCCCACAGATACGCAGTATTTT
CDR3aa: CASSYRQSRAPTDTQYF

v_gene: TRBV5-1
j_gene: TRBJ2-5
abundance: NA
d_gene: NA
CDR3nt: TGCGCCAGCAGCCTTCGCCCCCACGGGGAGACCCAGTACTTC
CDR3aa: CASSLRPHGETQYF

v_gene: TRBV5-1
j_gene: TRBJ1-3
abundance: NA
d_gene: NA
CDR3nt: TGCGCCAGCAGCTCAGGGGCCTCTGGAAACACCATATATTTT
CDR3aa: CASSSGASGNTIYF

v_gene: TRBV4-1
j_gene: TRBJ2-2
abundance: once
d_gene: TRBD2
CDR3nt: TGCGCCAGCAGCCAGGATCCGGGACTAGCGGGGCGGAACACCGGGGAGCTGTTTTTT
CDR3aa: CASSQDPGLAGRNTGELFF

v_gene: TRBV19
j_gene: TRBJ1-6
abundance: once
d_gene: TRBD1
CDR3nt: TGTGCCAGTAGTCTGCTGGACAGGGTAGATTTCCTGAGCTCCTATAATTCACCCCTCCACTTT
CDR3aa: CASSLLDRVDFLSSYNSPLHF

v_gene: TRBV6-6
j_gene: TRBJ1-2
abundance: NA
d_gene: NA
CDR3nt: TGTGCCAGCAGTCCAGCGACAGTCTATGGCTACACCTTC
CDR3aa: CASSPATVYGYTF

v_gene: TRBV15
j_gene: TRBJ2-7
abundance: once
d_gene: NA
CDR3nt: TGTGCCACCAGCAGAGCAAACTACGAGCAGTACTTC
CDR3aa: CATSRANYEQYF

v_gene: TRBV2
j_gene: TRBJ1-1
abundance: NA
d_gene: TRBD1
CDR3nt: TGTGCCAGCAGTGAACAGACAGGGATGAACACTGAAGCTTTCTTT
CDR3aa: CASSEQTGMNTEAFF

v_gene: TRBV4-1
j_gene: TRBJ2-2
abundance: NA
d_gene: NA
CDR3nt: TGCGCCAGCAGCCTTCTGGGGGGGCAGGTCACCGGGGAGCTGTTTTTT
CDR3aa: CASSLLGGQVTGELFF

v_gene: TRBV30
j_gene: TRBJ1-2
abundance: NA
d_gene: NA
CDR3nt: TGTGCCTGGAGCCCCGCCCAACGGGGAGGCTACACCTTC
CDR3aa: CAWSPAQRGGYTF

v_gene: TRBV4-2
j_gene: TRBJ2-7
abundance: once
d_gene: TRBD2
CDR3nt: TGTGCCAGCAGCCAAGATTGGATTGCTAGCGGAGCCTACGAGCAGTACTTC
CDR3aa: CASSQDWIASGAYEQYF

v_gene: TRBV30
j_gene: TRBJ2-7
abundance: NA
d_gene: TRBD1
CDR3nt: TGTGCCTGGAGTCGCGGCGGACAGGGGATAGACGAGCAGTACTTC
CDR3aa: CAWSRGGQGIDEQYF

v_gene: TRBV2
j_gene: TRBJ1-2
abundance: NA
d_gene: NA
CDR3nt: TGTGCCATAGAGATGGGGGGGTCCGGCTACACCTTC
CDR3aa: CAIEMGGSGYTF

v_gene: TRBV6-5
j_gene: TRBJ2-2
abundance: NA
d_gene: NA
CDR3nt: TGTGCCAGCAGTTACAACCTCTTGCGGGGTACCGGGGAGCTGTTTTTT
CDR3aa: CASSYNLLRGTGELFF

v_gene: TRBV6-5
j_gene: TRBJ1-1
abundance: NA
d_gene: NA
CDR3nt: TGTGCCAGCAGTTACACAAAGGGAGGCACTGAAGCTTTCTTT
CDR3aa: CASSYTKGGTEAFF

v_gene: TRBV7-2
j_gene: TRBJ2-5
abundance: NA
d_gene: TRBD2
CDR3nt: TGTGCCAGCAGCTTAGAGTGGGGGGGCCAAGAGACCCAGTACTTC
CDR3aa: CASSLEWGGQETQYF

v_gene: TRBV6-1
j_gene: TRBJ2-2
abundance: once
d_gene: TRBD2
CDR3nt: TGTGCCAGCAGCTTAGCGGGGGGGCCCGGGGAGCTGTTTTTT
CDR3aa: CASSLAGGPGELFF

v_gene: TRBV5-1
j_gene: TRBJ2-5
abundance: NA
d_gene: NA
CDR3nt: TGCGCCAGCAGCTTGGTACAGGGCCAAGAGACCCAGTACTTC
CDR3aa: CASSLVQGQETQYF

v_gene: TRBV6-1
j_gene: TRBJ2-7
abundance: NA
d_gene: NA
CDR3nt: TGTGCCACCACCCTCCGGGACATCTCCTACGAGCAGTACTTC
CDR3aa: CATTLRDISYEQYF

v_gene: TRBV27
j_gene: TRBJ1-1
abundance: NA
d_gene: NA
CDR3nt: TGTGCCAGCAGTAAGGACAGAGGCCAGGCTGAAGCTTTCTTT
CDR3aa: CASSKDRGQAEAFF

v_gene: TRBV27
j_gene: TRBJ2-3
abundance: once
d_gene: NA
CDR3nt: TGTGCCAGCTCCACCAACAGGGTCGATACGCAGTATTTT
CDR3aa: CASSTNRVDTQYF

v_gene: TRBV19
j_gene: TRBJ1-5
abundance: NA
d_gene: TRBD1
CDR3nt: TGTGCCAGTAGTATTCCGGGACAGGTGTTTAGCAATCAGCCCCAGCATTTT
CDR3aa: CASSIPGQVFSNQPQHF

v_gene: TRBV7-2
j_gene: TRBJ2-3
abundance: NA
d_gene: TRBD2
CDR3nt: TGTGCCAGCAGCGACGACTGGCGGGGGGACACAGATACGCAGTATTTT
CDR3aa: CASSDDWRGDTDTQYF

v_gene: TRBV7-6
j_gene: TRBJ2-3
abundance: NA
d_gene: NA
CDR3nt: TGTGCCAGCAGCCCCTGGGGAGCGGATACGCAGTATTTT
CDR3aa: CASSPWGADTQYF

v_gene: TRBV4-1
j_gene: TRBJ2-4
abundance: once
d_gene: NA
CDR3nt: TGCGCCAGCAGCCAAGACCCCGGAGACATTCAGTACTTC
CDR3aa: CASSQDPGDIQYF

v_gene: TRBV6-1
j_gene: TRBJ2-1
abundance: NA
d_gene: TRBD2
CDR3nt: TGTGCCAGCAGTGAAGGCGGGAGAGGTGGAGATGAGCAGTTCTTC
CDR3aa: CASSEGGRGGDEQFF

v_gene: TRBV30
j_gene: TRBJ1-5
abundance: NA
d_gene: NA
CDR3nt: TGTGCCTGGTCCGGGGACACTTACAATCAGCCCCAGCATTTT
CDR3aa: CAWSGDTYNQPQHF

v_gene: TRBV5-4
j_gene: TRBJ1-2
abundance: once
d_gene: TRBD1
CDR3nt: TGTGCCAGCAGCTTGTCGGGACAGGGGAATTATGGCTACACCTTC
CDR3aa: CASSLSGQGNYGYTF